A single sample gave rise to the 6 T cell receptor beta chains below, sequenced in a study of T cells after yellow fever vaccination (dated by TCRdb to between 2017 and 2020). To prepare the library, 5' RACE was applied. Instrument on record: Illumina HiSeq 2500. The public reads were reanalyzed by TCRdb: fastp trimming at Q25, MiXCR alignment, in-frame beta chains only. Duplicate CDR3 protein sequences are folded into a single record with the most common DNA and genes. The sample yields 300,000 or so distinct CDR3 sequences; approximately 12% were counted once. The top ten hold 0.4% to 0.55% of the sample. This specimen's treatment or condition label, per the study, means: live attenuated yellow fever vaccine strain. The sequencing used CD4+ T cells sorted from PBMCs, collected 45 days after the yellow fever booster vaccination. Receptor source: a man aged 25-45 years who received the YFV17D yellow fever vaccine.

V gene TRBV7-2 combines with J gene TRBJ2-4; D is undetermined. Trimming removed 5 bases at V and 2 bases at J, with 16 bases between. CDR1 and CDR2 (germline): SGHTA, FQGNSA. The CDR3 has 16 residues. Here the CDR3 reads CASSPGGGRTKNIQYF. CDR3 in DNA: TGTGCCAGCAGCCCAGGTGGCGGAAGAACCAAAAACATTCAGTACTTC.

The sample holds many counts of this clonotype. This chain joins TRBV20-1 and TRBJ2-3, with 9 positions matching TRBD2. The CDR3 has 13 amino acids. Trimming at V came to 6 bases and at J to 4 bases, leaving 5 bases not matched to a gene. Germline V gene sequence: CDR1 DFQATT, CDR2 SNEGSKA (reference sequence). CDR3 amino acids: CSALAGLSDTQYF. The CDR3 nucleotides read TGCAGTGCCCTAGCGGGATTGTCAGATACGCAGTATTTT.

As DNA, the CDR3 is TGTGCCAGCAGTCCCGGGACAGGGCTTAATTCACCCCTCCACTTT. It codes for CASSPGTGLNSPLHF. The chain couples TRBV28 to TRBJ1-6; 9 bases map to TRBD1. Germline V gene lookup returns CDR1 MDHEN and CDR2 SYDVKM. The CDR3 consists of 15 residues. Trimming took 5 bases from V and 6 from J; bases not matched to a gene: 5.

In this sample, this clonotype turned up a few times. The gene calls are TRBV6-5 and TRBJ2-7; D gene unclear. Germline-derived CDR1 and CDR2 are MNHEY and SVGAGI. The V end lost 0 bases, the J end lost 0 bases, and 6 bases lay between the germline ends. The length of the CDR3 is 14 residues. For the CDR3, the DNA is TGTGCCAGCAGTTACTCCCGGAGCTCCTACGAGCAGTACTTC. It encodes CASSYSRSSYEQYF.

This clonotype has ten or more counts. A read error may account for a junction end that differs from germline. V gene TRBV4-2 combines with J gene TRBJ2-3; 7 bases map to TRBD1. Per germline, CDR1 LGHNA and CDR2 YNFKEQ. This CDR3 is built from 17 residues. The CDR3 region is CASSEEGARPSTDTQYF. The CDR3 coding sequence is TGTGCCAGCAGCGAAGAGGGGGCTAGACCGAGCACAGATACGCAGTATTTT.

Written as DNA, the CDR3 is TGTGCCACCAGTGACTCCTCGGGAGGTTGGGAGCAGTACTTC. The encoded protein is CATSDSSGGWEQYF. The chain employs TRBV24-1 and TRBJ2-7; 7 bases are a match to TRBD2. Trimming at V came to 4 bases and at J to 7 bases, leaving 9 bases not matched to a gene. CDR1 is KGHDR, CDR2 SFDVKD, per germline. This CDR3 has 14 residues.